Shown below are 13 T cell receptor beta chains from a single sample sequenced in a study of T-cell memory formation after mild COVID-19. Each CDR3 protein gets one entry after TCRdb re-called the 5' RACE reads with MiXCR. The sample carries over 300,000 distinct CDR3 sequences, approximately 22% recorded once. The sequenced sample consisted of PBMCs or a T cell subset sorted from them (not recorded which). Receptor source: a man aged 18 to 29 who had mild COVID-19 (a few samples of this study predate the infection). Cell type and time point are not known.

This chain uses TRBV3-1 with TRBJ1-4, with TRBD1 identical over 8 bases. Looked up from germline, CDR1 is LGHDT and CDR2 is YNNKEL (reference sequence). The CDR3 loop spans 15 amino acids. J gave up 5 bases and V 4 bases, and 6 bases lay outside the gene matches. DNA of the CDR3: TGTGCCAGCAGCCCCCTGGACAGGGCAAATGAAAAACTGTTTTTT. This codes for CASSPLDRANEKLFF.

There are many counts of this clonotype. The chain combines TRBV4-2 with TRBJ2-5, with D possibly TRBD2 on 6 matching bases. The germline CDR1 and CDR2 sequences are LGHNA and YNFKEQ. This CDR3 region has 16 residues. V was cut by 1 base and J by 4 bases, with 16 bases left in between. The CDR3 protein is CASSQGLAGLVETQYF. CDR3 nucleotides: TGTGCCAGCAGCCAAGGGCTGGCGGGGCTGGTAGAGACCCAGTACTTC.

This clonotype was seen a few times. The chain is built from TRBV18 and TRBJ2-5; maybe TRBD1 (7 bases). V was shortened by 3 bases and J by 3 bases, with 11 bases between the two germline ends. Germline V gives CDR1 KGHSH, CDR2 LQKENI. CDR3 size: 14 residues. The CDR3, as DNA: TGTGCCAGCTCACCTCAGGGGGGAAAAGAGACCCAGTACTTC. This encodes CASSPQGGKETQYF.

V is TRBV15 and J is TRBJ2-1; 7 nucleotides match TRBD1. The ends lost 6 bases at V and 0 bases at J; junction bases unmatched: 5. Germline loops: CDR1 LNHNV, CDR2 YYDKDF (reference sequence). This CDR3 comprises 15 residues. CDR3 coding DNA: TGTGCCACCAGTCAGGACAGGAGCTCCTACAATGAGCAGTTCTTC. Translated, it gives CATSQDRSSYNEQFF.

The chain couples TRBV7-2 to TRBJ2-2, with D tentatively TRBD1 or TRBD2 (6 bases each). The CDR3 runs to 16 residues. CDR1 is SGHTA, CDR2 FQGNSA, per germline. V was cut by 6 bases and J by 4 bases, with 18 bases left in between. The CDR3 here is CASSIFGGSATGELFF. CDR3 sequence (DNA): TGTGCCAGCAGTATCTTCGGGGGCTCGGCCACCGGGGAGCTGTTTTTT.

This clonotype was counted a few times. The chain uses TRBV4-2 and TRBJ2-5; 12 nucleotides agree with TRBD2. From germline, CDR1 is LGHNA and CDR2 YNFKEQ. This CDR3 comprises 15 residues. Trimming took 4 bases from V and 5 from J; bases not matched to a gene: 5. The CDR3 sequence is CASSPLAGGPETQYF. The CDR3 DNA reads as TGTGCCAGCAGCCCCCTAGCGGGGGGGCCGGAGACCCAGTACTTC.

A few counts support this clonotype. The V gene is TRBV20-1, the J gene TRBJ1-2; possible D gene TRBD1, 6 bases. CDR1 is DFQATT, CDR2 SNEGSKA, per germline (reference sequence). Trimming pared 7 bases from V and 9 bases from J, leaving 18 bases between. The CDR3 length is 12 residues. The CDR3 is CSVRRTEGSYTF. The CDR3 DNA reads as TGCAGTGTCAGACGGACAGAGGGTAGCTACACCTTC.

This clonotype was seen a few times. The chain links TRBV20-1 to TRBJ2-1; TRBD2 aligns across 10 bases. This CDR3 spans 15 amino acids. Germline loops: CDR1 DFQATT, CDR2 SNEGSKA (reference sequence). V lost 3 bases to trimming and J lost 4 bases; unmatched junction nucleotides: 6. CDR3 residues: CSARQASGRYNEQFF. The CDR3 DNA reads TGCAGTGCTAGGCAAGCTAGCGGGAGATACAATGAGCAGTTCTTC.

This clonotype was seen more than once but under ten times. The rearrangement uses TRBV12-3 or TRBV12-4 and TRBJ2-3; 7 bases agree with TRBD1. The CDR3 loop spans 15 amino acids. With 5 bases clipped from V and 4 bases from J, the junction kept 9 bases outside the gene matches. The CDR3 DNA is TGTGCCAGCAGTCCCCCAGGGGGTAGGGCAGATACGCAGTATTTT. Protein product: CASSPPGGRADTQYF.

This clonotype was observed a handful of times. The chain couples TRBV6-5 to TRBJ1-3; D is unresolved. CDR1 is MNHEY and CDR2 is SVGAGI in the germline V gene. The ends were cut back, 8 bases at V and 4 bases at J, with 9 bases in the middle. The CDR3 sequence is 12 residues long. CDR3 in DNA: TGTGCCAGCGGGGATGGGGGAAACACCATATATTTT. Protein product: CASGDGGNTIYF.

This chain joins TRBV4-1 and TRBJ2-3; 9 positions agree with TRBD2. V shed 3 bases and J 1 base; nucleotides not matched to a gene: 11. Germline V CDR1 and CDR2: MGHRA, YSYEKL. The CDR3 loop spans 18 amino acids. Written as DNA, the CDR3 is TGCGCCAGCAGCCATGGCCCCTTAATAGCGGGGGGCACAGATACGCAGTATTTT. As protein: CASSHGPLIAGGTDTQYF.

This chain joins TRBV4-3 and TRBJ1-6, with D possibly matching TRBD1 (6 bases). Germline CDR1 is LGHNA and CDR2 is YSLEER. CDR3 length: 16 residues. V lost 0 bases to trimming and J lost 8 bases, with 14 bases between them. CDR3 loop: CASSQEWGQSYSPLHF. The CDR3 DNA follows: TGCGCCAGCAGCCAAGAATGGGGACAATCGTATTCACCCCTCCACTTT.

This sequence joins TRBV7-9 and TRBJ2-3; the match to TRBD1 covers 10 bases. Germline trimming cut 5 bases from V and 3 bases from J; bases unmatched to any gene: 11. The germline gives CDR1 SEHNR, CDR2 FQNEAQ (reference sequence). The CDR3 spans 17 residues. The CDR3 here is CASSTRDRGMRTDTQYF. The CDR3 DNA reads as TGTGCCAGCAGCACCCGGGACAGGGGTATGAGGACAGATACGCAGTATTTT.